Below are 5 T cell receptor beta chains sequenced from a single sample in a study of vaccination effects on CD4 cells after COVID-19. With the ViraFEST assay, the study expanded antigen-specific CD4+ T cells using viral peptide pools, then sequenced them. The authors isolated CD4+ T cells after roughly 10 days of culture. The cohort was immunized with two doses of either the BNT162b2 or mRNA-1273 vaccine. Profiled with immunoSEQ multiplex PCR; TCRdb holds only in-frame clones, not every one. Of some 25,000 clones in the sample, roughly 80% were seen once. No antigen has been identified for these receptors. The source material was CD4+ T cells from PBMCs cultured with HCoV-NL63 spike peptides, sampled after COVID-19 vaccination. These receptors all stem from a human donor who received a COVID-19 vaccine.

V and J are TRBV7-2 and TRBJ1-2, with D possibly TRBD1 on 5 matching bases. From germline, CDR1 is SGHTA and CDR2 FQGNSA. Trimming left V 1 base short and J 2 bases short, with 17 bases between. The CDR3 covers 17 residues. The CDR3 sequence is CASSLGYPRGTNYGYTF. CDR3 sequence (DNA): TGTGCCAGCAGCTTAGGCTACCCACGGGGCACGAACTATGGCTACACCTTC. The full variable domain, in which reference TRBV7-2 and TRBJ1-2 provide the parts outside the CDR3, is GAGVSQSPSNKVTEKGKDVELRCDPISGHTALYWYRQSLGQGLEFLIYFQGNSAPDKSGLPSDRFSAERTGGSVSTLTIQRTQQEDSAVYLCASSLGYPRGTNYGYTFGSGTRLTVV.

This clone was seen a handful of times. This chain uses TRBV4-2 with TRBJ2-2; TRBD2 aligns across 13 bases. Germline V lookup: CDR1 LGHNA, CDR2 YNFKEQ. V lost 3 bases, J lost 2 bases, and 6 bases stayed unmatched. The CDR3 is made up of 18 amino acids. In DNA form, the CDR3 reads TGTGCCAGCAGCCATTACCCGGGACTAGCGGGAAACACCGGGGAGCTGTTTTTT. This codes for CASSHYPGLAGNTGELFF.

The chain employs TRBV27 and TRBJ2-5; no clear D. V was trimmed by 8 bases and J by 5 bases, leaving 9 bases between them. In germline, CDR1 is MNHEY, CDR2 SMNVEV (reference sequence). The CDR3 runs to 11 residues. Here the CDR3 reads CASLRGETQYF. CDR3 DNA: TGTGCCAGCTTGCGTGGGGAGACCCAGTACTTC.

The chain links TRBV6-5 to TRBJ2-7; D is unresolved. V was trimmed by 6 bases and J by 0 bases, leaving 12 bases between them. This CDR3 contains 14 residues. The V gene's germline CDR1 is MNHEY and CDR2 SVGAGI. CDR3 DNA: TGTGCCAGCAGGATCGACACGAACTCCTACGAGCAGTACTTC. Translating gives CASRIDTNSYEQYF.

V gene TRBV19 combines with J gene TRBJ1-1; D gene uncertain. CDR3 size: 15 residues. Trimming pared 3 bases from V and 1 base from J, leaving 12 bases between. The germline CDR1 and CDR2 sequences are LNHDA and SQIVND (reference sequence). CDR3 residues: CASSIQAAGNTEAFF. DNA for the CDR3: TGTGCCAGTAGTATTCAGGCGGCGGGGAACACTGAAGCTTTCTTT.